This T cell receptor (beta chain) stems from a study of CD8+ T cells in alopecia areata. For the study at large: Twice a day, 5 to 10 mg of oral tofacitinib was administered to treated patients.

RNA was extracted and reverse transcribed into cDNA as the sequencing template. The method was immunoSEQ multiplex PCR; TCRdb's version includes in-frame clones alone and lacks a portion of them. The sample has about 210,000 clones; around 65% are singletons. Described treatment: oral pan-JAK inhibitor, 5-10 mg twice daily. Looked up from germline, CDR1 is LNHNV and CDR2 is YYDKDF (reference sequence). This CDR3 has 18 residues. With 0 bases removed from V and 4 bases from J, the gap between germline ends came to 20 bases. This receptor was identified in a human donor with alopecia areata. The V call is TRBV15, the J call TRBJ2-3, with TRBD2 as a possible D gene (5 bases). Material: CD4+ T cells sorted from blood, obtained at week 44, from a patient treated with tofacitinib. CDR3 amino acids: CATSRDLLRAEGPDTQYF. The CDR3 DNA reads as TGTGCCACCAGCAGAGATCTCTTGAGGGCTGAAGGCCCAGATACGCAGTATTTT.